The rows below give T cell receptor beta chains drawn from one sample of a study of blood T cells in healthy people across ages. TCRdb processed the 5' RACE reads anew with MiXCR; each CDR3 protein has one entry. There are approximately 2,000,000 distinct CDR3 sequences in the sample; roughly two fifths occur only once, and 23% lies in the top ten. The material sequenced was blood. Receptors were obtained from a human donor in good health. Both conserved end residues are part of each CDR3. The order of the fields is D gene, V gene, clone size, J gene, CDR3 protein, CDR3 DNA. The D gene is left open where the match is weak. Expanded clones are given a class, and other clones once, few, many or no size at all.

NA	TRBV6-1	few	TRBJ1-2	CASKTGREGGGYTF	TGTGCCAGCAAGACGGGTCGTGAGGGCGGTGGCTACACCTTC
NA	TRBV5-5	NA	TRBJ2-3	CASSSRGENTDTQYF	TGTGCCAGCAGCTCCCGGGGAGAGAACACAGATACGCAGTATTTT
TRBD2	TRBV9	NA	TRBJ2-3	CASSARLARTDTQYF	TGTGCCAGCAGCGCTCGACTAGCGCGCACAGATACGCAGTATTTT
NA	TRBV10-2	NA	TRBJ2-5	CASSESGTQYF	TGCGCCAGCAGTGAATCAGGGACCCAGTACTTC
NA	TRBV5-1	many	TRBJ1-1	CASSLDPNTEAFF	TGTGCCAGCAGCTTAGATCCGAACACTGAAGCTTTCTTT
TRBD1	TRBV6-1	NA	TRBJ2-5	CASSALRGGEETQYF	TGTGCCAGCAGTGCTTTACGAGGGGGCGAAGAGACCCAGTACTTC
NA	TRBV7-2	NA	TRBJ2-1	CASSFGPPGSYNEQFF	TGTGCCAGCAGCTTCGGACCCCCGGGGTCTTACAATGAGCAGTTCTTC
NA	TRBV28	NA	TRBJ2-5	CASSLDGAKETQYF	TGTGCCAGCAGTTTAGACGGGGCCAAAGAGACCCAGTACTTC
TRBD1	TRBV5-1	NA	TRBJ2-3	CASSLITGGRDTQYF	TGCGCCAGCAGCCTGATTACAGGGGGAAGGGATACGCAGTATTTT
TRBD2	TRBV20-1	NA	TRBJ2-7	CSARSSGGTVQQYF	TGCAGTGCTCGCAGTAGCGGGGGGACGGTGCAGCAGTACTTC
NA	TRBV29-1	NA	TRBJ1-4	CSVLGYEREKLFF	TGCAGCGTTTTAGGTTACGAACGTGAAAAACTGTTTTTT
TRBD1	TRBV5-1	few	TRBJ1-4	CASSLQQGTNEKLFF	TGCGCCAGCAGCTTGCAACAGGGGACTAACGAAAAACTGTTTTTT
TRBD2	TRBV3-1	NA	TRBJ2-4	CASSQAAGGRDIQYF	TGTGCCAGCAGCCAAGCGGCGGGGGGCCGGGACATTCAGTACTTC
NA	TRBV7-6	NA	TRBJ2-5	CASSPGTWLSETQYF	TGTGCCAGCAGCCCCGGGACTTGGTTGTCAGAGACCCAGTACTTC
NA	TRBV7-2	NA	TRBJ2-4	CASSSGLLAKNIQYF	TGTGCCAGCAGCTCCGGACTACTAGCCAAAAACATTCAGTACTTC
TRBD1	TRBV4-3	NA	TRBJ2-3	CASSSTGANTDTQYF	TGCGCCAGCAGCTCCACAGGGGCAAACACAGATACGCAGTATTTT
NA	TRBV7-8	NA	TRBJ2-1	CASSLQGTQFF	TGTGCCAGCAGCTTACAGGGGACCCAGTTCTTC
NA	TRBV20-1	once	TRBJ2-5	CSAPVTVKETQYF	TGCAGTGCTCCCGTGACAGTTAAAGAGACCCAGTACTTC
NA	TRBV20-1	few	TRBJ1-4	CSAITGSRVGGGEKLFF	TGCAGTGCTATTACAGGGTCCCGGGTGGGAGGCGGTGAAAAACTGTTTTTT
NA	TRBV4-3	many	TRBJ2-7	CASSQDGGFYEQYF	TGCGCCAGCAGCCAAGATGGAGGGTTTTACGAGCAGTACTTC
TRBD2	TRBV28	NA	TRBJ2-1	CASRKAGEGFF	TGTGCCAGCAGAAAAGCGGGGGAGGGGTTCTTC
NA	TRBV7-2	NA	TRBJ1-5	CASSSSSHNQPQHF	TGTGCCAGCAGCTCCTCTTCTCACAATCAGCCCCAGCATTTT
NA	TRBV29-1	NA	TRBJ2-1	CSVDEGSSYNEQFF	TGCAGCGTTGACGAGGGGAGCTCCTACAATGAGCAGTTCTTC
NA	TRBV29-1	NA	TRBJ2-5	CSVEDGKKDSRETQYF	TGCAGCGTTGAAGACGGGAAAAAGGACAGTCGAGAGACCCAGTACTTC
NA	TRBV7-9	once	TRBJ1-5	CASNGEGSNQPQHF	TGTGCCAGCAACGGGGAGGGTAGCAATCAGCCCCAGCATTTT
NA	TRBV7-9	NA	TRBJ1-6	CASTWGVHNSPLHF	TGTGCCAGCACTTGGGGGGTTCATAATTCACCCCTCCACTTT
NA	TRBV20-1	few	TRBJ1-2	CSARGFGGYSGYTF	TGCAGTGCTAGAGGGTTTGGGGGATATAGTGGCTACACCTTC
NA	TRBV5-1	NA	TRBJ2-3	CASCISRPGTDTQYF	TGCGCCAGCTGCATCTCACGACCCGGCACAGATACGCAGTATTTT
TRBD1	TRBV29-1	NA	TRBJ2-1	CSVEVVGGPYNEQFF	TGCAGCGTTGAAGTAGTAGGGGGCCCCTACAATGAGCAGTTCTTC
NA	TRBV4-2	few	TRBJ1-5	CASSRTVTQNQPQHF	TGTGCCAGCAGTCGGACAGTTACTCAGAATCAGCCCCAGCATTTT
TRBD1	TRBV7-2	few	TRBJ1-6	CASSLAWGQTGSPLHF	TGTGCCAGCAGCTTAGCGTGGGGACAGACGGGTTCACCCCTCCACTTT
NA	TRBV7-2	NA	TRBJ1-1	CASSRNRAATEAFF	TGTGCCAGCAGCCGTAACAGGGCCGCCACTGAAGCTTTCTTT
NA	TRBV20-1	NA	TRBJ1-5	CSARDLAYYASNGNQPQHF	TGCAGTGCTAGAGATTTGGCCTACTACGCTAGTAACGGCAATCAGCCCCAGCATTTT
TRBD1	TRBV2	few	TRBJ1-2	CASSPDREGGYTF	TGTGCCAGCAGTCCGGACAGGGAAGGTGGCTACACCTTC
NA	TRBV12-3/TRBV12-4	NA	TRBJ1-2	CASSFLEGGGYTF	TGTGCCAGCAGTTTCCTTGAAGGGGGGGGCTACACCTTC
NA	TRBV4-3	few	TRBJ2-1	CASSQVGASGVRETGEQFF	TGCGCCAGCAGCCAAGTGGGGGCGAGCGGGGTACGGGAAACCGGTGAGCAGTTCTTC